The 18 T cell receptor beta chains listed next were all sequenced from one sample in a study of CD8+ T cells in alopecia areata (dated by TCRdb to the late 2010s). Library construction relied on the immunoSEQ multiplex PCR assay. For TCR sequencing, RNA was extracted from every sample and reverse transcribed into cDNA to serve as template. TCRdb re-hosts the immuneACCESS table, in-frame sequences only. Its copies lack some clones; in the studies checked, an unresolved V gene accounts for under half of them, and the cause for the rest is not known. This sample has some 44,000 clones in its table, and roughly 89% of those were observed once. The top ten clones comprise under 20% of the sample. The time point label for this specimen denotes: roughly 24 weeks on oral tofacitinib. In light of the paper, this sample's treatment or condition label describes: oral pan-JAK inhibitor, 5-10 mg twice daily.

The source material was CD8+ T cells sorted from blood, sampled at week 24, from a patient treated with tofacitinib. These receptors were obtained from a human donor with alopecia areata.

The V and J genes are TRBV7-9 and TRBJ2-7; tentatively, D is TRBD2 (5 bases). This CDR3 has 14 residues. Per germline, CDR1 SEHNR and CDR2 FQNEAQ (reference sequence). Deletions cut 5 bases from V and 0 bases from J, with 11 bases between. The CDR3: CASSDTSFSYEQYF. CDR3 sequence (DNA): TGTGCCAGCAGCGATACTAGTTTCTCCTACGAGCAGTACTTC.

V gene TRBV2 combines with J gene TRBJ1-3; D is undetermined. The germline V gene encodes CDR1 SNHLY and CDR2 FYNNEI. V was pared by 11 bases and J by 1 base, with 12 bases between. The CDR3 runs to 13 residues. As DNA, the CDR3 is TGTGCCTCTACCGGGGATTCTGGAAACACCATATATTTT. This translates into CASTGDSGNTIYF.

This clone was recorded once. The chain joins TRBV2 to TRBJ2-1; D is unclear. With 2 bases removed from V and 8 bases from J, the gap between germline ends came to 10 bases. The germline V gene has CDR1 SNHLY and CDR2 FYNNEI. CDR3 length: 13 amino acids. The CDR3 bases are TGTGCCAGCAGTGAAAGGTTCATTTATGAGCAGTTCTTC. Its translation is CASSERFIYEQFF.

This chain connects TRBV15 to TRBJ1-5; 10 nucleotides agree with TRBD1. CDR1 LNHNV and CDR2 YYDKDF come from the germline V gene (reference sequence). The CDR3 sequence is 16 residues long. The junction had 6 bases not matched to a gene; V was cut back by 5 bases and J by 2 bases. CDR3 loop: CATSRFGTGGNQPQHF. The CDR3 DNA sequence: TGTGCCACCAGCCGCTTTGGGACAGGGGGCAATCAGCCCCAGCATTTT.

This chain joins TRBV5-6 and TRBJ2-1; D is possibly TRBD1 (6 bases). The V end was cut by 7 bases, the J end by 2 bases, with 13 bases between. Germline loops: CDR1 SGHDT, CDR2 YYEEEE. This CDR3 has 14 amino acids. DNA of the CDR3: TGTGCCAGCGCGCCAGGGGTAACCTACAATGAGCAGTTCTTC. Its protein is CASAPGVTYNEQFF.

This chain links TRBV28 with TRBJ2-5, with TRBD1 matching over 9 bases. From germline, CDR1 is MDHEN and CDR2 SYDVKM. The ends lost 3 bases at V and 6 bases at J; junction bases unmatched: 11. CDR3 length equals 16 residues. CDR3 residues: CASSFAGTGTSKTQYF. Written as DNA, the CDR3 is TGTGCCAGCAGTTTCGCCGGGACAGGGACTTCCAAGACCCAGTACTTC.

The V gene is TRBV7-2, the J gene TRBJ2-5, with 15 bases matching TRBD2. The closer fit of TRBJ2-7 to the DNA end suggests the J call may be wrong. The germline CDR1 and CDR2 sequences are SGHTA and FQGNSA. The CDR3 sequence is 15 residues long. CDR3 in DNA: TGTGCCAGCAGCCCGGGACTAGCGGGGGGCTACGAGCAGTACTTC. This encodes CASSPGLAGGYEQYF.

As DNA, the CDR3 is TGTGCCAGCAGCTTAGGGACTTCAGATCAAGAGACCCAGTACTTC. This codes for CASSLGTSDQETQYF. The V call is TRBV11-2, the J call TRBJ2-5, with a possible D match to TRBD2 (5 bases). Between the trimmed V and J ends, which lost 1 base and 2 bases, there was a span of 11 bases. The germline gives CDR1 SGHAT, CDR2 FQNNGV. The CDR3 has 15 amino acids.

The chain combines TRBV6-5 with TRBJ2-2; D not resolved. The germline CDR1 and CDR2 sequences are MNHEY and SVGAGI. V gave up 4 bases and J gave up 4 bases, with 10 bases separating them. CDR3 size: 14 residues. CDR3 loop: CASSSPHLTGELFF. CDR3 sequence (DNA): TGTGCCAGCAGTTCCCCACACCTCACCGGGGAGCTGTTTTTT.

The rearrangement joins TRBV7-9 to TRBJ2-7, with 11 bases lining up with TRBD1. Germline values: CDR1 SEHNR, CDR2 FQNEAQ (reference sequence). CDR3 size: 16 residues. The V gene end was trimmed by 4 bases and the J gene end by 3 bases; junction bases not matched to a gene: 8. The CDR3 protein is CASSSGQGAQLYEQYF. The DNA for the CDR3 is TGTGCCAGCAGCTCCGGACAGGGGGCCCAACTCTACGAGCAGTACTTC. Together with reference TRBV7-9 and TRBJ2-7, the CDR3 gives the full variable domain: DTGVSQNPRHKITKRGQNVTFRCDPISEHNRLYWYRQTLGQGPEFLTYFQNEAQLEKSRLLSDRFSAERPKGSFSTLEIQRTEQGDSAMYLCASSSGQGAQLYEQYFGPGTRLTVT.

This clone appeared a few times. In DNA, the CDR3 is TGTGCCACCCAGACAGGGGAATTCACCGGGGAGCTGTTTTTT. Translation: CATQTGEFTGELFF. The genes are TRBV28 and TRBJ2-2; the match to TRBD1 covers 8 bases. Trimming took 10 bases from V and 4 from J; bases not matched to a gene: 8. The germline gives CDR1 MDHEN, CDR2 SYDVKM. The CDR3 totals 14 residues.

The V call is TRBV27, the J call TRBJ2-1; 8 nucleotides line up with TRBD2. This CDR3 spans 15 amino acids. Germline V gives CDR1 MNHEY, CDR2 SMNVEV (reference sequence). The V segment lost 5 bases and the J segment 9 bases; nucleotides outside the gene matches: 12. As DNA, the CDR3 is TGTGCCAGCAGTCTTGGGACTAGTGGGGGGTCTGAGCAGTTCTTC. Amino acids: CASSLGTSGGSEQFF.

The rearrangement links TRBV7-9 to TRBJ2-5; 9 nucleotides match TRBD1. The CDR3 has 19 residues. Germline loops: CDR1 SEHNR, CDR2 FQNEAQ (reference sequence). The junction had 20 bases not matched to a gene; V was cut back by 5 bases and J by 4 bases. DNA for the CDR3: TGTGCCAGCAGCCTCCTCACGACACAGGGGGCCGGAGAGAGAGAGACCCAGTACTTC. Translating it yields CASSLLTTQGAGERETQYF.

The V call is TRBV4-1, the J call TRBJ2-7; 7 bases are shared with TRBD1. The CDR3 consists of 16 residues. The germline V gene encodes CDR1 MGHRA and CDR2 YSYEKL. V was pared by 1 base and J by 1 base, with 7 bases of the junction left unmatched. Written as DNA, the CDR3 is TGCGCCAGCAGCCAAGGGACAGGAGAATCTTCCTACGAGCAGTACTTC. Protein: CASSQGTGESSYEQYF.

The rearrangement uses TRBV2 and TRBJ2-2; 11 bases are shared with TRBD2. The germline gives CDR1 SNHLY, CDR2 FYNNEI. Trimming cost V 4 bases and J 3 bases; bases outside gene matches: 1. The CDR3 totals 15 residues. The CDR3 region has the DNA TGTGCCAGCAGTGGGGGACTAGCGGACACCGGGGAGCTGTTTTTT. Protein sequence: CASSGGLADTGELFF. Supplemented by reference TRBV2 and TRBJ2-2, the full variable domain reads EPEVTQTPSHQVTQMGQEVILRCVPISNHLYFYWYRQILGQKVEFLVSFYNNEISEKSEIFDDQFSVERPDGSNFTLKIRSTKLEDSAMYFCASSGGLADTGELFFGEGSRLTVL.

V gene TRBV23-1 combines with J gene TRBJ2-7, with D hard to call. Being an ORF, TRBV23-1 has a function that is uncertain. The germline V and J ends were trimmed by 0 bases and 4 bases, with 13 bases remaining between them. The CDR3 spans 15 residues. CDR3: CASSQSASLSYEQYF. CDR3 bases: TGCGCCAGCAGTCAATCGGCGAGTCTTTCGTACGAGCAGTACTTC.

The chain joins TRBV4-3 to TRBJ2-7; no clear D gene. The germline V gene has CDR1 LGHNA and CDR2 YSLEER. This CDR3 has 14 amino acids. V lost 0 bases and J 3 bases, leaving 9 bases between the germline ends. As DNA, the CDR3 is TGCGCCAGCAGCCAAGATTTGGGAATCTACGAGCAGTACTTC. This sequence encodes CASSQDLGIYEQYF.

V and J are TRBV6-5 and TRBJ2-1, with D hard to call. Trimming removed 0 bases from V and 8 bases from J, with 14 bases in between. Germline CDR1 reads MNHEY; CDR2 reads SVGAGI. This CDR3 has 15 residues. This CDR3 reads CASSYSISGTDEQFF. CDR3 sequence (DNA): TGTGCCAGCAGTTACTCGATATCAGGTACCGATGAGCAGTTCTTC.